This T cell receptor (beta chain) stems from a study of identical twins. TCRdb reanalysed the 5' RACE reads using MiXCR and keeps one entry per CDR3 protein. The sample comprises just under 550,000 distinct CDR3 sequences, over 12% of which are singletons, and about 0.47% rests with the top ten. CDR1 is SGHTA and CDR2 is FQGNSA in the germline V gene. Trimming at V came to 5 bases and at J to 4 bases, leaving 10 bases not matched to a gene. The CDR3 is 15 residues long. Remarks on this clonotype: No antigen is known for it.

Study findings and constraints: Excess sharing between twins was weaker in beta out-of-frame sequences. Memory repertoires showed no such pattern, whereas abundant cord blood beta clonotypes carried fewer insertions.

The sample was also linked to a second study, of yellow fever vaccine responses in identical twins. In that study: The authors reported partly convergent, partly personalized vaccine responses in identical twins.

V and J are TRBV7-2 and TRBJ1-2, with 7 bases lining up with TRBD1. This sequence was found in a young woman in good health. Input material: CD4+ T cells sorted from blood. CDR3 bases: TGTGCCAGCAGCCCCCGGACAGGAGACATCTATGGCTACACCTTC. Its protein is CASSPRTGDIYGYTF.